A single sample is the source of the 28 T cell receptor beta chains below, sequenced in a study of T cell responses to AZD1222 COVID-19 vaccine. Clones were sequenced by immunoSEQ multiplex PCR, and TCRdb holds only the in-frame ones, with some missing. The sample includes around 140,000 clones, over 85% of them seen just once. Source: peripheral blood, taken on day 0 of AZD1222 vaccination. The receptors stem from an adult in good health.

The chain employs TRBV6-1 and TRBJ1-2, with D unclear. V lost 1 base, J lost 9 bases, and 12 bases lay in between. CDR1 is MNHNS and CDR2 is SASEGT in the germline V gene. This CDR3 spans 13 amino acids. The CDR3 is CASSEGGPWSYTF. The CDR3 coding sequence is TGTGCCAGCAGTGAAGGAGGACCGTGGAGCTACACCTTC.

As DNA, the CDR3 is TGTGCCATCAGTGACCCGGGACAGGGTTGGAATTCACCCCTCCACTTT. Amino acid sequence: CAISDPGQGWNSPLHF. The chain recombines TRBV10-3 with TRBJ1-6; 9 bases align to TRBD1. Germline values: CDR1 ENHRY, CDR2 SYGVKD. Trimming at V came to 3 bases and at J to 7 bases, leaving 7 bases not matched to a gene. The CDR3 covers 16 residues.

The chain employs TRBV30 and TRBJ1-5, with TRBD1 matching over 9 bases. Germline V gives CDR1 GTSNPN, CDR2 SVGIG (reference sequence). Germline trimming cut 2 bases from V and 2 bases from J; bases unmatched to any gene: 13. The CDR3 contains 18 residues. In DNA, the CDR3 is TGTGCCTGGAGTCCCCGGACAGGGGCTGAATGGGGCAATCAGCCCCAGCATTTT. It translates to CAWSPRTGAEWGNQPQHF.

V usage is TRBV7-3 and J usage is TRBJ2-7; 7 positions match TRBD1. CDR3 length: 12 amino acids. CDR1 is SGHTA and CDR2 is FQGTGA in the germline V gene. J lost 5 bases, V lost 5 bases, and 3 bases had no gene match. DNA for the CDR3: TGTGCCAGCAGCGCACAGGGGAACGAGCAGTACTTC. Amino acid sequence: CASSAQGNEQYF. Variable domain in full (rest from reference TRBV7-3 and TRBJ2-7): GAGVSQTPSNKVTEKGKYVELRCDPISGHTALYWYRQSLGQGPEFLIYFQGTGAADDSGLPNDRFFAVRPEGSVSTLKIQRTERGDSAVYLCASSAQGNEQYFGPGTRLTVT.

The CDR3 loop is CASSLPGLAAEQYF. CDR3 coding DNA: TGTGCCAGCAGTTTACCGGGACTAGCTGCGGAGCAGTACTTC. The chain combines TRBV28 with TRBJ2-7, with TRBD2 identical over 9 bases. The germline gives CDR1 MDHEN, CDR2 SYDVKM. Trimming at V came to 2 bases and at J to 7 bases, leaving 6 bases not matched to a gene. CDR3 length equals 14 residues.

The V and J genes are TRBV18 and TRBJ2-1, with D possibly TRBD2 on 5 matching bases. The CDR3 contains 17 residues. V lost 4 bases to trimming and J lost 0 bases, with 16 bases between them. Germline CDR1 and CDR2: KGHSH and LQKENI. CDR3 residues: CASSRDGVDPSYNEQFF. CDR3 DNA: TGTGCCAGCTCACGAGACGGGGTGGATCCCTCCTACAATGAGCAGTTCTTC.

This chain connects TRBV3-1 (or the pseudogene TRBV3-2) to TRBJ2-1, with TRBD1 matching over 10 bases. CDR1 and CDR2 from the germline V gene are LGHDT and YNNKEL (reference sequence). V trimming: 0 bases; J trimming: 14 bases; junction bases outside the gene matches: 4. This CDR3 is built from 13 residues. The CDR3 sequence: CASSQDLGTGEFF. Written as DNA, the CDR3 is TGTGCCAGCAGCCAAGATCTGGGGACAGGGGAGTTCTTC.

CDR3 residues: CASSLEGQPLSEQYF. The DNA for the CDR3 is TGTGCCAGCAGCTTGGAGGGACAGCCCTTAAGTGAGCAGTACTTC. The V call is TRBV5-4, the J call TRBJ2-7; TRBD1 agrees at 7 bases. CDR1 SGHNT and CDR2 YYREEE come from the germline V gene (reference sequence). The CDR3 runs 15 residues. V lost 0 bases and J lost 7; bases outside the gene matches: 10.

The genes are TRBV20-1 and TRBJ2-7, with no clear D. This CDR3 is built from 11 residues. Trimming pared 3 bases from V and 0 bases from J, leaving 3 bases between. Looked up from germline, CDR1 is DFQATT and CDR2 is SNEGSKA (reference sequence). The CDR3, as DNA: TGCAGTGCTAGGGACTCCTACGAGCAGTACTTC. Amino acids: CSARDSYEQYF.

The rearrangement uses TRBV7-9 and TRBJ1-1; TRBD1 is a possible D gene (5 bases). V shed 5 bases and J shed 4 bases, with 20 bases lying between them. The CDR3 extends over 16 amino acids. The germline CDR1 and CDR2 sequences are SEHNR and FQNEAQ (reference sequence). The CDR3 bases are TGTGCCAGCAGCCCAGAGGTGCAGGGCCGGGGCACTGAAGCTTTCTTT. This codes for CASSPEVQGRGTEAFF.

The rearrangement links TRBV5-5 to TRBJ2-7, with 8 bases aligning to TRBD1. Germline V CDR1 and CDR2: SGHKS, YYEKEE (reference sequence). The CDR3 loop spans 14 amino acids. V lost 0 bases, J lost 5 bases, and 4 bases stayed unmatched. CDR3 sequence reads: CASSLGQGRDEQYF. The CDR3 nucleotides read TGTGCCAGCAGCTTGGGACAGGGGAGAGACGAGCAGTACTTC. Together with reference TRBV5-5 and TRBJ2-7, the CDR3 gives the full variable domain: DAGVTQSPTHLIKTRGQQVTLRCSPISGHKSVSWYQQVLGQGPQFIFQYYEKEERGRGNFPDRFSARQFPNYSSELNVNALLLGDSALYLCASSLGQGRDEQYFGPGTRLTVT.

Only one count was recorded for this clone. This rearrangement joins TRBV27 to TRBJ2-2, with unresolved D. The CDR3 loop spans 13 amino acids. Germline loops: CDR1 MNHEY, CDR2 SMNVEV (reference sequence). Trimming removed 5 bases from V and 0 bases from J, with 4 bases in between. CDR3: CASSAPNTGELFF. The DNA for the CDR3 is TGTGCCAGCAGTGCACCGAACACCGGGGAGCTGTTTTTT.

The rearrangement uses TRBV5-4 and TRBJ2-3; unclear D gene. CDR3 length equals 17 residues. Germline CDR1 is SGHNT and CDR2 is YYREEE (reference sequence). With 1 base removed from V and 1 base from J, the gap between germline ends came to 16 bases. The CDR3 sequence: CASSLRALTSGTDTQYF. The DNA for the CDR3 is TGTGCCAGCAGCTTGCGAGCCTTGACCTCCGGCACAGATACGCAGTATTTT.

The CDR3 is CASGLTTGGSRLTETQYF. DNA of the CDR3: TGTGCTAGTGGTTTGACGACAGGGGGTTCCCGGTTAACGGAGACCCAGTACTTC. The chain carries TRBV12-5 and TRBJ2-5; 9 bases line up with TRBD1. Germline CDR1 reads LGHNT; CDR2 reads FRNRAP. Trimming at V came to 2 bases and at J to 5 bases, leaving 15 bases not matched to a gene. The CDR3 extends over 18 amino acids. Based on the CDR3 plus reference TRBV12-5 and TRBJ2-5, the full variable domain is DARVTQTPRHKVTEMGQEVTMRCQPILGHNTVFWYRQTMMQGLELLAYFRNRAPLDDSGMPKDRFSAEMPDATLATLKIQPSEPRDSAVYFCASGLTTGGSRLTETQYFGPGTRLLVL.

A single count supports this clone. This sequence joins TRBV7-2 and TRBJ2-7; 10 bases fit TRBD2. J gave up 4 bases and V 4 bases, and 7 bases lay outside the gene matches. The CDR3 is made up of 15 amino acids. Germline CDR1 reads SGHTA; CDR2 reads FQGNSA. The CDR3 sequence is CASSWAGLADYEQYF. The CDR3 DNA is TGTGCCAGCAGCTGGGCAGGACTAGCGGATTACGAGCAGTACTTC. Full variable domain (rest looked up from reference TRBV7-2 and TRBJ2-7): GAGVSQSPSNKVTEKGKDVELRCDPISGHTALYWYRQSLGQGLEFLIYFQGNSAPDKSGLPSDRFSAERTGGSVSTLTIQRTQQEDSAVYLCASSWAGLADYEQYFGPGTRLTVT.

Concerning this clone itself: Other DNA sequences in the same sample also yield this CDR3. The chain recombines TRBV28 with TRBJ2-7; 9 nucleotides agree with TRBD1. The germline gives CDR1 MDHEN, CDR2 SYDVKM. The CDR3 has 15 amino acids. V trimming: 4 bases; J trimming: 0 bases; junction bases outside the gene matches: 4. The CDR3: CASSSPGQGSYEQYF. CDR3 coding DNA: TGTGCCAGCAGTTCTCCGGGACAGGGCTCCTACGAGCAGTACTTC.

The CDR3 protein is CASSPPGLAKNIQYF. The DNA of the CDR3 is TGTGCCAGCTCCCCCCCGGGCTTAGCCAAAAACATTCAGTACTTC. The rearrangement links TRBV18 to TRBJ2-4; D is unclear. CDR3 length equals 15 residues. Germline values: CDR1 KGHSH, CDR2 LQKENI. V was trimmed by 6 bases and J by 0 bases, leaving 12 bases between them.

The chain uses TRBV5-6 and TRBJ1-1; 9 bases align to TRBD1. This CDR3 contains 14 residues. The germline V gene encodes CDR1 SGHDT and CDR2 YYEEEE. The V gene end was trimmed by 4 bases and the J gene end by 4 bases; junction bases not matched to a gene: 5. CDR3 in amino acids: CASSPGQGSTEAFF. Written as DNA, the CDR3 is TGTGCCAGCAGCCCTGGACAGGGGTCCACTGAAGCTTTCTTT.

V usage is TRBV7-3 and J usage is TRBJ1-5; possible D gene TRBD1, 5 bases. Trimming took 4 bases from V and 4 from J, leaving 8 bases between them. Germline values: CDR1 SGHTA, CDR2 FQGTGA. CDR3 size: 13 residues. CDR3 region: CASSSGGNQPQHF. CDR3 nucleotide sequence: TGTGCCAGCAGCTCGGGGGGGAATCAGCCCCAGCATTTT.

V gene TRBV24-1 combines with J gene TRBJ1-2; the match to TRBD1 covers 9 bases. This CDR3 region has 13 residues. Germline CDR1 is KGHDR and CDR2 is SFDVKD. The ends lost 4 bases at V and 4 bases at J; junction bases unmatched: 0. The CDR3 nucleotides are TGTGCCACCAGTGAGGACAGGGGCTATGGCTACACCTTC. Protein product: CATSEDRGYGYTF.

The chain carries TRBV30 and TRBJ2-7; the D gene is possibly TRBD1 (5 bases). Trimming cost V 4 bases and J 1 base, with 11 bases left between them. The CDR3 covers 13 residues. Germline CDR1 reads GTSNPN; CDR2 reads SVGIG (reference sequence). CDR3 sequence (DNA): TGTGCCTGGACCCATAAGGGGTCCTACGAGCAGTACTTC. Encoded protein: CAWTHKGSYEQYF.

The chain carries TRBV4-2 and TRBJ2-1, with 7 bases aligning to TRBD2. With 4 bases clipped from V and 9 bases from J, the junction kept 18 bases outside the gene matches. This CDR3 has 17 residues. The V gene's germline CDR1 is LGHNA and CDR2 YNFKEQ. The DNA for the CDR3 is TGTGCCAGCAGCCGAGGGTTAGGCGGGGGAAGTTCAGGTGAGCAGTTCTTC. Its protein product is CASSRGLGGGSSGEQFF.

The gene calls are TRBV7-8 and TRBJ1-2, with no clear D. With 3 bases removed from V and 7 bases from J, the gap between germline ends came to 12 bases. This CDR3 is 13 amino acids long. Germline V CDR1 and CDR2: SGHVS, FQNEAQ. The DNA of the CDR3 is TGTGCCAGCAGCTTCAGTGAGGGAACTGGCTACACCTTC. Translation gives CASSFSEGTGYTF.

The chain joins TRBV20-1 to TRBJ2-7; D is uncertain. With 3 bases removed from V and 7 bases from J, the gap between germline ends came to 22 bases. Germline lookup yields CDR1 DFQATT and CDR2 SNEGSKA (reference sequence). The CDR3 totals 15 residues. Here the CDR3 reads CSASGELGRRREQYF. The CDR3 DNA reads as TGCAGTGCTAGTGGCGAGCTGGGCCGAAGACGTGAGCAGTACTTC.

The chain recombines TRBV9 with TRBJ1-1; D ambiguous. Trimming removed 0 bases at V and 7 bases at J, with 10 bases between. This CDR3 contains 13 residues. Germline CDR1 is SGDLS and CDR2 is YYNGEE. The CDR3 sequence is CASSVGPQREAFF. The DNA for the CDR3 is TGTGCCAGCAGCGTAGGGCCCCAACGTGAAGCTTTCTTT.

J is TRBJ1-2 and V is TRBV2; D uncertain. Trimming cost V 9 bases and J 2 bases, with 10 bases left between them. Germline V lookup: CDR1 SNHLY, CDR2 FYNNEI. CDR3 length: 12 amino acids. The CDR3, as DNA: TGTGCCAGTGGTAAAGAGAACTATGGCTACACCTTC. Protein product: CASGKENYGYTF.

This clone was picked up one time. V gene TRBV7-3 combines with J gene TRBJ1-2; 7 bases align to TRBD1. Germline V gives CDR1 SGHTA, CDR2 FQGTGA. This CDR3 contains 15 residues. With 3 bases clipped from V and 6 bases from J, the junction kept 10 bases outside the gene matches. CDR3 in DNA: TGTGCCAGCAGCTTTGACTCTCAGGGGGATCATGGCTACACCTTC. This gives the protein CASSFDSQGDHGYTF.

This clone was seen just once. The chain is built from TRBV5-1 and TRBJ1-1; the D is unclear. Germline-derived CDR1 and CDR2 are SGHRS and YFSETQ. This CDR3 contains 16 residues. V shed 0 bases and J shed 0 bases, with 12 bases lying between them. The CDR3 nucleotides are TGCGCCAGCAGCTTGGTTCCGGGTGTCATGAACACTGAAGCTTTCTTT. It encodes CASSLVPGVMNTEAFF. The variable domain in full, with the rest retrieved from reference TRBV5-1 and TRBJ1-1, is KAGVTQTPRYLIKTRGQQVTLSCSPISGHRSVSWYQQTPGQGLQFLFEYFSETQRNKGNFPGRFSGRQFSNSRSEMNVSTLELGDSALYLCASSLVPGVMNTEAFFGQGTRLTVV.